Each of the 5 T cell receptor beta chains below was sequenced from the same sample in a study of Graves' ophthalmopathy and Graves' hyperthyroidism. From RNA, the CDR3 regions of TCR beta chains were amplified and sequenced. The first-round RT-PCR employed HTBI primers together with the Qiagen OneStep RT-PCR kit. A multiplex PCR was then performed as the second round. TCRdb reprocessed the multiplex PCR reads via MiXCR and lists one record per CDR3 protein. The sample lists a few hundred thousand distinct CDR3 sequences, about a sixth occurring once. Material: peripheral blood. The receptors come from an adult woman with stable Graves' hyperthyroidism.

There are many counts of this clonotype. The chain combines TRBV28 with TRBJ1-2, with 7 bases fitting TRBD1. The germline V gene has CDR1 MDHEN and CDR2 SYDVKM. The trim removed 5 bases at V and 4 bases at J, leaving 7 bases unmatched. The CDR3 covers 14 residues. The CDR3 region has the DNA TGTGCCAGCAGTACAATAGGGGGCATCTATGGCTACACCTTC. It specifies CASSTIGGIYGYTF.

This sequence joins TRBV3-1 and TRBJ1-2, with D tentatively TRBD1 (6 bases). Trimming took off 0 bases at V and 8 bases at J, with 13 bases between the two ends. This CDR3 is built from 14 residues. Germline CDR1 reads LGHDT; CDR2 reads YNNKEL (reference sequence). Written as DNA, the CDR3 is TGTGCCAGCAGCCAAGATGGGGGGCCCGGAGGCTACACCTTC. Translated, it gives CASSQDGGPGGYTF.

This clonotype has at least ten counts. This chain joins TRBV4-3 and TRBJ1-1, with D possibly matching TRBD1 (6 bases). Germline V lookup: CDR1 LGHNA, CDR2 YSLEER. The CDR3 is made up of 14 amino acids. Trimming pared 3 bases from V and 4 bases from J, leaving 12 bases between. The CDR3 sequence is CASSHHTGPTEAFF. Here the CDR3 DNA reads TGCGCCAGCAGCCACCATACAGGGCCCACTGAAGCTTTCTTT.

This clonotype was detected ten times or more. This chain links TRBV6-2 or TRBV6-3 with TRBJ1-1, with D maybe TRBD1 (5 bases). CDR1 MNHEY and CDR2 SVGEGT come from the germline V gene. V was trimmed by 4 bases and J by 0 bases, leaving 12 bases between them. The CDR3 covers 15 residues. CDR3 loop: CASSSAGRVNTEAFF. The CDR3 DNA sequence: TGTGCCAGCAGTTCCGCGGGACGGGTGAACACTGAAGCTTTCTTT.

DNA of the CDR3: TGTGCCAGCAGTGGGGCGAGGTCAGCCAAGGGCTACACCTTC. This translates into CASSGARSAKGYTF. This chain uses TRBV6-1 with TRBJ1-2; unclear D gene. Germline loops: CDR1 MNHNS, CDR2 SASEGT. The CDR3 is made up of 14 amino acids. V was cut by 4 bases and J by 8 bases, with 17 bases left in between.